Each of the 12 T cell receptor beta chains below was sequenced from the same sample in a study of cytomegalovirus exposure and HLA in healthy donors. The PCR made use of 60 Vbeta and 13 Jbeta primers. Some clones are missing from TCRdb's copy, which holds only in-frame ones; the method was immunoSEQ multiplex PCR. Of fewer than 200,000 clones in the sample, around 75% are singletons; the top ten hold 2.9%. Specimen: PBMCs. These receptors all stem from a female donor in good health and CMV-seronegative.

In this sample, this clone turned up once. J is TRBJ2-5 and V is TRBV18, with 7 nucleotides matching TRBD1. Trimming took 6 bases from V and 5 from J; bases not matched to a gene: 12. Germline V gives CDR1 KGHSH, CDR2 LQKENI. CDR3 size: 15 residues. CDR3 DNA: TGTGCCAGCTCCCGGGACAGCTTGGCCATTGAGACCCAGTACTTC. It encodes CASSRDSLAIETQYF.

This clone is medium-sized (0.01 to 0.1%) by share. The chain couples TRBV29-1 to TRBJ1-5; 7 bases match TRBD1. Per germline, CDR1 SQVTM and CDR2 ANQGSEA. The CDR3 extends over 12 amino acids. J was trimmed by 11 bases and V by 4 bases; bases with no gene match: 8. CDR3 sequence reads: CSVGDRAMAQHF. CDR3 nucleotide sequence: TGCAGCGTTGGCGACAGGGCTATGGCCCAGCATTTT.

The chain combines TRBV9 with TRBJ2-7, with D perhaps TRBD1 (5 bases). The CDR3 spans 14 residues. Per germline, CDR1 SGDLS and CDR2 YYNGEE. Trimming cost V 3 bases and J 1 base, with 11 bases left between them. The chain's CDR3 is CASSAAGQSYEQYF. CDR3 coding DNA: TGTGCCAGCAGCGCCGCCGGACAATCCTACGAGCAGTACTTC.

V is TRBV19 and J is TRBJ1-1, with a tentative D call TRBD1 (6 bases). The CDR3 covers 13 residues. Germline CDR1 and CDR2: LNHDA and SQIVND (reference sequence). The V and J ends lost 6 bases and 6 bases respectively, with 14 bases between them. CDR3 nucleotide sequence: TGTGCCAGTAGGGGACGGGGGGCGCCTGAAGCTTTCTTT. Protein product: CASRGRGAPEAFF.

The chain carries TRBV27 and TRBJ1-6, with D hard to call. V lost 6 bases and J 10 bases, leaving 13 bases between the germline ends. The CDR3 runs to 13 residues. Germline values: CDR1 MNHEY, CDR2 SMNVEV (reference sequence). CDR3 sequence: CASSEGGRSPLHF. The CDR3 DNA follows: TGTGCCAGCAGCGAGGGCGGACGATCACCCCTCCACTTT.

This sequence joins TRBV28 and TRBJ2-3; weak D call: TRBD2 (6 bases). Germline CDR1 reads MDHEN; CDR2 reads SYDVKM. The CDR3 totals 16 residues. The V and J ends lost 5 bases and 2 bases respectively, with 17 bases between them. CDR3 amino acids: CASSTLGWRDTDTQYF. CDR3 sequence (DNA): TGTGCCAGCAGTACCCTTGGGTGGAGGGACACAGATACGCAGTATTTT. Full variable domain (outside the CDR3, taken from reference TRBV28 and TRBJ2-3): DVKVTQSSRYLVKRTGEKVFLECVQDMDHENMFWYRQDPGLGLRLIYFSYDVKMKEKGDIPEGYSVSREKKERFSLILESASTNQTSMYLCASSTLGWRDTDTQYFGPGTRLTVL.

This chain joins TRBV7-9 and TRBJ1-5, with 7 bases fitting TRBD1. The CDR3 spans 14 residues. V shed 1 base and J 5 bases; nucleotides not matched to a gene: 2. The V gene's germline CDR1 is SEHNR and CDR2 FQNEAQ (reference sequence). This CDR3 is CASSLGGGDQPQHF. The CDR3 nucleotides read TGTGCCAGCAGCTTAGGAGGGGGCGATCAGCCCCAGCATTTT.

The J gene is TRBJ1-5, the V gene TRBV2; the D is unclear. The V and J ends lost 8 bases and 5 bases respectively, with 19 bases between them. The CDR3 sequence is 15 residues long. Germline lookup yields CDR1 SNHLY and CDR2 FYNNEI. The CDR3, as DNA: TGTGCCAGCGGCGAAGGACGGGGAAATCATCAGCCCCAGCATTTT. Translated: CASGEGRGNHQPQHF.

The genes are TRBV4-1 and TRBJ2-2; TRBD2 might be the D (7 bases). V lost 2 bases to trimming and J lost 6 bases, with 16 bases between them. The CDR3 consists of 16 residues. The V gene's germline CDR1 is MGHRA and CDR2 YSYEKL. The CDR3 DNA reads as TGCGCCAGCAGCCAAAGGGCGGGGGCCCCTTCCGGGGAGCTGTTTTTT. Translation: CASSQRAGAPSGELFF.

The chain links TRBV14 to TRBJ2-2; no firm D call. Trimming removed 0 bases at V and 5 bases at J, with 16 bases between. The CDR3 is made up of 17 amino acids. Germline V CDR1 and CDR2: SGHDN, FVKESK. The DNA for the CDR3 is TGTGCCAGCAGCCAAGAGGTGCACAGTCAGAAGACCGGGGAGCTGTTTTTT. Translating it yields CASSQEVHSQKTGELFF. The whole variable domain, remainder taken from reference TRBV14 and TRBJ2-2, is EAGVTQFPSHSVIEKGQTVTLRCDPISGHDNLYWYRRVMGKEIKFLLHFVKESKQDESGMPNNRFLAERTGGTYSTLKVQPAELEDSGVYFCASSQEVHSQKTGELFFGEGSRLTVL.

The J gene is TRBJ1-2, the V gene TRBV5-1; the D gene is possibly TRBD1 (5 bases). Germline V lookup: CDR1 SGHRS, CDR2 YFSETQ. CDR3 length: 15 amino acids. V lost 0 bases to trimming and J lost 4 bases, with 13 bases between them. The CDR3 DNA follows: TGCGCCAGCAGCTTGGAGGGCCGGGGGGTCTATGGCTACACCTTC. This sequence encodes CASSLEGRGVYGYTF.

This clone was counted a single time. This chain joins TRBV28 and TRBJ1-6; D not certain. The germline V and J ends were trimmed by 3 bases and 5 bases, with 8 bases remaining between them. Germline V gene lookup returns CDR1 MDHEN and CDR2 SYDVKM. The CDR3 contains 14 residues. CDR3 loop: CASSFLGDNSPLHF. The CDR3 region has the DNA TGTGCCAGCAGTTTTCTCGGGGATAATTCACCCCTCCACTTT. Looking up the rest from reference TRBV28 and TRBJ1-6 gives the full variable domain: DVKVTQSSRYLVKRTGEKVFLECVQDMDHENMFWYRQDPGLGLRLIYFSYDVKMKEKGDIPEGYSVSREKKERFSLILESASTNQTSMYLCASSFLGDNSPLHFGNGTRLTVT.